The 23 T cell receptor beta chains below were found in one sample sequenced in a study of technical replicates of blood from a few donors. Using immunoSEQ multiplex PCR, the repertoire was profiled, and TCRdb retains in-frame clones only, with some absent. The sample contains more than 90,000 clones, 96% of which appear only once. The sample consisted of T cells isolated from PBMCs. The receptors derive from a human donor in good health.

The CDR3 protein is CATGGQGAYEQYF. CDR3 in DNA: TGTGCCACCGGAGGACAGGGGGCCTACGAGCAGTACTTC. The chain joins TRBV6-6 to TRBJ2-7; 10 bases agree with TRBD1. In germline, CDR1 is MNHNY, CDR2 SVGAGI (reference sequence). The CDR3 has 13 residues. The ends lost 10 bases at V and 2 bases at J; junction bases unmatched: 5.

The rearrangement uses TRBV21-1 and TRBJ1-2. TRBV21-1 is given as a pseudogene. CDR3 length equals 13 residues. CDR3 sequence reads: CASSKPGRAGYTF. For the CDR3, the DNA is TGTGCCAGCAGCAAGCCAGGGAGGGCTGGCTACACCTTC.

V usage is TRBV5-1 and J usage is TRBJ2-7, with 8 bases matching TRBD2. The junction had 11 bases not matched to a gene; V was cut back by 1 base and J by 2 bases. Germline-derived CDR1 and CDR2 are SGHRS and YFSETQ. The CDR3 covers 17 residues. For the CDR3, the DNA is TGCGCCAGCAGCTTGACTAGCGGAGCAGTAGGCACCTACGAGCAGTACTTC. This sequence encodes CASSLTSGAVGTYEQYF.

This chain connects TRBV28 to TRBJ2-1; 9 bases fit TRBD1. The V gene end was trimmed by 5 bases and the J gene end by 12 bases; junction bases not matched to a gene: 20. The germline gives CDR1 MDHEN, CDR2 SYDVKM. This CDR3 contains 17 residues. CDR3 amino acids: CASSPEYGTGIKRGQFF. CDR3 DNA sequence: TGTGCCAGCAGTCCCGAATATGGGACAGGGATCAAACGGGGGCAGTTCTTC.

This chain connects TRBV5-1 to TRBJ1-6; 8 bases line up with TRBD1. The V gene's germline CDR1 is SGHRS and CDR2 YFSETQ. The junction had 2 bases not matched to a gene; V was cut back by 0 bases and J by 6 bases. The CDR3 spans 15 residues. The CDR3 nucleotides are TGCGCCAGCAGCTTGGGGGACAGGAGTAATTCACCCCTCCACTTT. Protein product: CASSLGDRSNSPLHF.

The V and J genes are TRBV2 and TRBJ2-1; 8 nucleotides line up with TRBD2. CDR3 length equals 15 residues. Per germline, CDR1 SNHLY and CDR2 FYNNEI. V dropped 7 bases and J dropped 5; count of bases not matched to a gene: 10. This CDR3 is CASTKESGSDNEQFF. DNA of the CDR3: TGTGCCAGCACGAAGGAAAGCGGGAGCGACAATGAGCAGTTCTTC.

The chain is built from TRBV5-1 and TRBJ1-2; D possibly corresponds to TRBD1 (6 bases). V was shortened by 2 bases and J by 5 bases, with 16 bases between the two germline ends. The CDR3 contains 15 residues. Germline CDR1 SGHRS, CDR2 YFSETQ. CDR3 sequence reads: CASSFATGSPYGYTF. The CDR3 coding sequence is TGCGCCAGCAGCTTTGCCACAGGGTCCCCTTATGGCTACACCTTC. Full variable domain (remainder filled in from reference TRBV5-1 and TRBJ1-2): KAGVTQTPRYLIKTRGQQVTLSCSPISGHRSVSWYQQTPGQGLQFLFEYFSETQRNKGNFPGRFSGRQFSNSRSEMNVSTLELGDSALYLCASSFATGSPYGYTFGSGTRLTVV.

This chain uses TRBV7-9 with TRBJ1-2; D is uncertain. Germline loops: CDR1 SEHNR, CDR2 FQNEAQ (reference sequence). Trimming took 3 bases from V and 3 from J, leaving 20 bases between them. This CDR3 has 17 residues. CDR3 sequence reads: CASSLTNVKASDYGYTF. The CDR3 DNA follows: TGTGCCAGCAGCTTGACTAACGTCAAGGCCTCAGACTATGGCTACACCTTC. Combining the CDR3 with reference TRBV7-9 and TRBJ1-2 gives the whole variable domain DTGVSQNPRHKITKRGQNVTFRCDPISEHNRLYWYRQTLGQGPEFLTYFQNEAQLEKSRLLSDRFSAERPKGSFSTLEIQRTEQGDSAMYLCASSLTNVKASDYGYTFGSGTRLTVV.

The table lists this clone with a few counts. V gene TRBV6-5 combines with J gene TRBJ1-1; maybe TRBD1 (5 bases). V was cut by 6 bases and J by 8 bases, with 16 bases left in between. The CDR3 sequence is 13 residues long. The germline V gene has CDR1 MNHEY and CDR2 SVGAGI. The CDR3 is CASRQGSLGEAFF. Written as DNA, the CDR3 is TGTGCCAGCAGGCAGGGTTCCCTGGGGGAAGCTTTCTTT.

The chain is built from TRBV4-1 and TRBJ2-7, with 14 nucleotides matching TRBD2. This CDR3 comprises 17 residues. V gave up 4 bases and J gave up 0 bases; unmatched junction bases: 5. The germline V gene encodes CDR1 MGHRA and CDR2 YSYEKL. The CDR3 sequence: CASSPGTSGGFSYEQYF. The CDR3 region has the DNA TGCGCCAGCAGCCCGGGGACTAGCGGGGGTTTCTCCTACGAGCAGTACTTC.

This chain uses TRBV2 with TRBJ2-5; possible D gene TRBD1, 5 bases. Germline CDR1 is SNHLY and CDR2 is FYNNEI. The ends were cut back, 1 base at V and 2 bases at J, with 8 bases in the middle. The CDR3 is 14 residues long. CDR3 sequence reads: CASSEGGLQETQYF. The CDR3 DNA is TGTGCCAGCAGTGAAGGGGGCCTACAAGAGACCCAGTACTTC.

The rearrangement links TRBV5-1 to TRBJ2-3; 7 bases match TRBD1. Germline CDR1 SGHRS, CDR2 YFSETQ. J lost 2 bases, V lost 0 bases, and 6 bases had no gene match. This CDR3 is built from 16 residues. CDR3 DNA sequence: TGCGCCAGCAGCTTGGGACAGGGTCAGACCACAGATACGCAGTATTTT. Amino acid sequence: CASSLGQGQTTDTQYF.

This chain uses TRBV18 with TRBJ2-7; D might be TRBD2 (6 bases). This CDR3 region has 15 residues. Germline assignment: CDR1 KGHSH and CDR2 LQKENI. The V and J ends lost 3 bases and 5 bases respectively, with 17 bases between them. CDR3 sequence: CASSPRDGGRDEQYF. The CDR3 DNA sequence: TGTGCCAGCTCACCGCGGGACGGCGGTCGGGACGAGCAGTACTTC.

J is TRBJ1-1 and V is TRBV11-2; 8 nucleotides line up with TRBD1. The CDR3 covers 15 residues. Germline V gives CDR1 SGHAT, CDR2 FQNNGV. V shed 4 bases and J 4 bases; nucleotides not matched to a gene: 8. This CDR3 is CASSSTGDSSTEAFF. CDR3 nucleotide sequence: TGTGCCAGCAGCTCGACAGGGGACTCCTCCACTGAAGCTTTCTTT.

This clone was recorded only once. The chain combines TRBV6-1 with TRBJ1-5; D gene unclear. The CDR3 totals 14 residues. V was clipped by 6 bases and J by 6 bases, with 15 bases between them. The germline CDR1 and CDR2 sequences are MNHNS and SASEGT. As DNA, the CDR3 is TGTGCCAGCAGGAAGGGCCTAGGGAGTCAGCCCCAGCATTTT. This gives the protein CASRKGLGSQPQHF.

The chain couples TRBV6-5 to TRBJ2-1, with TRBD2 identical over 10 bases. The germline gives CDR1 MNHEY, CDR2 SVGAGI. V shed 2 bases, J shed 5 bases, and the junction held 3 bases outside the gene matches. This CDR3 has 15 amino acids. The CDR3: CASSYTSGTNNEQFF. CDR3 nucleotides: TGTGCCAGCAGTTACACTAGCGGGACAAACAATGAGCAGTTCTTC.

The V call is TRBV7-9, the J call TRBJ2-5; no reliable D call. The CDR3 has 13 amino acids. Per germline, CDR1 SEHNR and CDR2 FQNEAQ (reference sequence). With 1 base removed from V and 1 base from J, the gap between germline ends came to 4 bases. This CDR3 reads CASSLGAQETQYF. The CDR3 nucleotides read TGTGCCAGCAGCTTAGGGGCCCAAGAGACCCAGTACTTC.

The chain combines TRBV6-6 with TRBJ2-7; 7 bases are a match to TRBD2. The V gene's germline CDR1 is MNHNY and CDR2 SVGAGI (reference sequence). The V segment lost 2 bases and the J segment 0 bases; nucleotides outside the gene matches: 7. This CDR3 is built from 16 residues. The chain's CDR3 is CASSYPKRGGSYEQYF. The CDR3 region has the DNA TGTGCCAGCAGTTACCCTAAGCGGGGCGGCTCCTACGAGCAGTACTTC.

The genes are TRBV4-2 and TRBJ1-1; D is undetermined. The germline V and J ends were trimmed by 1 base and 6 bases, with 6 bases remaining between them. The CDR3 is 12 residues long. The V gene's germline CDR1 is LGHNA and CDR2 YNFKEQ. The CDR3 DNA sequence: TGTGCCAGCAGCCAAGTCCGGGCTGAAGCTTTCTTT. Residues: CASSQVRAEAFF.

The chain is built from TRBV6-5 and TRBJ1-1, with D possibly matching TRBD1 (6 bases). V gave up 6 bases and J gave up 3 bases, with 11 bases separating them. This CDR3 is built from 13 residues. Germline V CDR1 and CDR2: MNHEY, SVGAGI. The CDR3 nucleotides read TGTGCCAGCAGGAGGACAGTAGACACTGAAGCTTTCTTT. Translated, it gives CASRRTVDTEAFF.

The chain recombines TRBV5-6 with TRBJ2-2; 8 bases are a match to TRBD2. The V gene's germline CDR1 is SGHDT and CDR2 YYEEEE. The CDR3 contains 15 residues. Trimming took 2 bases from V and 5 from J; bases not matched to a gene: 5. CDR3 nucleotides: TGTGCCAGCAGCTTCCCGGGGGGGCTGACCGGGGAGCTGTTTTTT. Residues: CASSFPGGLTGELFF.

The rearrangement joins TRBV6-6 to TRBJ2-7; 7 nucleotides agree with TRBD1. This CDR3 spans 11 amino acids. The germline V gene has CDR1 MNHNY and CDR2 SVGAGI (reference sequence). V shed 6 bases, J shed 12 bases, and the junction held 8 bases outside the gene matches. DNA of the CDR3: TGTGCCAGCAGCCGGACAGGTAGTCGGTACTTC. Translation: CASSRTGSRYF.

The rearrangement joins TRBV7-9 to TRBJ2-6, with unresolved D. The CDR3 extends over 14 amino acids. V lost 5 bases and J lost 2, with 7 bases in between. Germline V lookup: CDR1 SEHNR, CDR2 FQNEAQ (reference sequence). CDR3 in amino acids: CASSLVAGANVLTF. CDR3 sequence (DNA): TGTGCCAGCAGCCTCGTAGCTGGGGCCAACGTCCTGACTTTC. The full variable domain, with the rest looked up from reference TRBV7-9 and TRBJ2-6, is DTGVSQNPRHKITKRGQNVTFRCDPISEHNRLYWYRQTLGQGPEFLTYFQNEAQLEKSRLLSDRFSAERPKGSFSTLEIQRTEQGDSAMYLCASSLVAGANVLTFGAGSRLTVL.